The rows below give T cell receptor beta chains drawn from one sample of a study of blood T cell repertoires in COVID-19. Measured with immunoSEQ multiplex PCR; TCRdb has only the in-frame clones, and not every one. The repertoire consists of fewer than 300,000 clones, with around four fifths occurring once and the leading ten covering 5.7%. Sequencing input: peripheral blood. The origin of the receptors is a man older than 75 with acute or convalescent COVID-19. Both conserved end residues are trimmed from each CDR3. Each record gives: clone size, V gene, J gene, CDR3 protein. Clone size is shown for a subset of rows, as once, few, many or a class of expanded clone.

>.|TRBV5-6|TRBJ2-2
ASSTRQVGTGELF
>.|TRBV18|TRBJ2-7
ASSPPAGTPYEQY
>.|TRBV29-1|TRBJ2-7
SVEIGVPAYEQY
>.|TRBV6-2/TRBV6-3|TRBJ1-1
ASSYWGNTEAF
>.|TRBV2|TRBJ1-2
ASSERTHGYT
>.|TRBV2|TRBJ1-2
ASSEEGDRGGYT
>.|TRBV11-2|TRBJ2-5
ASSPLGIHQETQY
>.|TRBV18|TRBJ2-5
ASSPGQGASETQY
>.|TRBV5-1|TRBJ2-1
ASKTSGGAAYNEQF
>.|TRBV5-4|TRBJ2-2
ASSPRGGNTGELF
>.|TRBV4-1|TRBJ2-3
ASSPGFTDTQY
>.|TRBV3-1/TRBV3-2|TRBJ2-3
ASSQGAPASTDTQY
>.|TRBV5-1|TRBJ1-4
ASSLGSQGREKLF
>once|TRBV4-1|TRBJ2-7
ASSQGGGRNYEQY
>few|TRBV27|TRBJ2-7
ASSPNTGIGQY
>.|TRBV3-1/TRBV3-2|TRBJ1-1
ASSPLRGLNTEAF
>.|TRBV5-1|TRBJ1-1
ASSLTTGIMNTEAF
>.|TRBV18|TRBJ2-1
ASSPTGAVNEQF
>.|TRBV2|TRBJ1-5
ASSDSDRGRQPQH
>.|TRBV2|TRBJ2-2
ASSWLGGTGELF
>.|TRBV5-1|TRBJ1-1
ASSLGPGQAAF
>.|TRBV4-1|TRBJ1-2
ASSLPVQVGGYT
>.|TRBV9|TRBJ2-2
ASSVSTYGGELF
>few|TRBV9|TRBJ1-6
ASSVAASSPLH
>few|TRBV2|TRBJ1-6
ASSEGQGQNSPLH
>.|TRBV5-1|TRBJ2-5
ASSWQTRPETQY
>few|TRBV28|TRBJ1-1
ASSSTGDRNTEAF